Presented here are 27 T cell receptor beta chains from one specimen sequenced in a study of CD8 T cells in ankylosing spondylitis. TCRdb reprocessed the 5' RACE reads with MiXCR, giving one entry per CDR3 protein. Of about 300,000 distinct CDR3 sequences listed, roughly 20% are singletons. The source material was blood, either unsorted or a sorted T cell fraction (not recorded which). These receptor sequences come from a female donor with ankylosing spondylitis or in good health (not recorded which).

There are a few counts of this clonotype. The chain links TRBV10-3 to TRBJ2-5; a possible D gene is TRBD2 (5 bases). Trimming removed 6 bases from V and 1 base from J, with 15 bases in between. The CDR3 sequence is 15 residues long. Germline V CDR1 and CDR2: ENHRY, SYGVKD. The CDR3 coding sequence is TGTGCCATCAGCCAAGTCGGGATCAGCCAAGAGACCCAGTACTTC. Protein sequence: CAISQVGISQETQYF.

This clonotype came up a few times. J is TRBJ1-6 and V is TRBV6-5; unclear D gene. Trimming cost V 4 bases and J 10 bases, with 17 bases left between them. The germline gives CDR1 MNHEY, CDR2 SVGAGI. The CDR3 has 15 residues. The CDR3 DNA reads TGTGCCAGCAGTTCCGGAGGAGGGAGAGAATCACCCCTCCACTTT. Its translation: CASSSGGGRESPLHF.

V is TRBV6-1 and J is TRBJ2-1, with a tentative D call TRBD2 (6 bases). The CDR3 is 14 amino acids. Germline loops: CDR1 MNHNS, CDR2 SASEGT. The germline V and J ends were trimmed by 0 bases and 4 bases, with 7 bases remaining between them. The CDR3 DNA sequence: TGTGCCAGCAGTGAAGCGGGACTGTACAATGAGCAGTTCTTC. Its protein is CASSEAGLYNEQFF.

This clonotype was counted between two and nine times. The chain carries TRBV20-1 and TRBJ1-2; no reliable D call. With 2 bases removed from V and 5 bases from J, the gap between germline ends came to 12 bases. CDR3 length equals 13 residues. Germline CDR1 reads DFQATT; CDR2 reads SNEGSKA (reference sequence). In DNA form, the CDR3 reads TGCAGTGCTAGATTGGCAGTCACGTATGGCTACACCTTC. This translates into CSARLAVTYGYTF.

The chain has TRBV28 and TRBJ2-1; a possible D gene is TRBD2 (7 bases). V lost 6 bases and J lost 8, with 29 bases in between. The germline V gene encodes CDR1 MDHEN and CDR2 SYDVKM. CDR3 length equals 18 residues. The CDR3 sequence is CASRVYSTGGGSLDEQFF. The CDR3 bases are TGTGCCAGCAGAGTTTATTCCACGGGGGGCGGGAGTCTCGATGAGCAGTTCTTC.

In this sample, this clonotype turned up many times. The chain links TRBV28 to TRBJ2-7; D is perhaps TRBD1 or TRBD2 (5 bases each). The CDR3 is made up of 12 amino acids. The germline V gene encodes CDR1 MDHEN and CDR2 SYDVKM. V gave up 5 bases and J gave up 2 bases, with 7 bases separating them. In nucleotides, the CDR3 is TGTGCCAGCAGTCGAGGGGCCTACGAGCAGTACTTC. Amino acid sequence: CASSRGAYEQYF.

The CDR3 DNA sequence: TGCAGTGCTATCCCAGCGGCCCGATCCTACAATGAGCAGTTCTTC. Protein product: CSAIPAARSYNEQFF. The gene calls are TRBV20-1 and TRBJ2-1; tentative D call: TRBD2 (5 bases). The germline V gene encodes CDR1 DFQATT and CDR2 SNEGSKA (reference sequence). This CDR3 comprises 15 residues. Deletions cut 4 bases from V and 1 base from J, with 14 bases between.

The chain couples TRBV7-9 to TRBJ2-5; 9 positions match TRBD1. CDR3 length: 14 amino acids. Looked up from germline, CDR1 is SEHNR and CDR2 is FQNEAQ (reference sequence). V lost 4 bases and J lost 5; bases outside the gene matches: 5. The CDR3 bases are TGTGCCAGCAGCTCCGGGACAGGGAGGGAGACCCAGTACTTC. It translates to CASSSGTGRETQYF.

The chain combines TRBV30 with TRBJ2-7; the D gene is possibly TRBD1 (5 bases). Trimming took 6 bases from V and 5 from J, leaving 17 bases between them. CDR3 length: 13 residues. Germline CDR1 is GTSNPN and CDR2 is SVGIG (reference sequence). CDR3 amino acids: CACAKGFAHEQYF. In DNA, the CDR3 is TGTGCCTGCGCGAAGGGGTTTGCCCACGAGCAGTACTTC.

The V call is TRBV19, the J call TRBJ1-1, with D maybe TRBD1 (6 bases). CDR1 and CDR2 (germline): LNHDA, SQIVND (reference sequence). With 2 bases removed from V and 4 bases from J, the gap between germline ends came to 14 bases. The CDR3 totals 15 residues. The CDR3: CASSISGQIGTEAFF. The CDR3 coding sequence is TGTGCCAGTAGTATATCGGGACAAATAGGCACTGAAGCTTTCTTT.

The chain links TRBV20-1 to TRBJ2-3, with D perhaps TRBD2 (6 bases). With 6 bases removed from V and 7 bases from J, the gap between germline ends came to 14 bases. The germline CDR1 and CDR2 sequences are DFQATT and SNEGSKA (reference sequence). This CDR3 is 12 amino acids long. The CDR3 is CSAPEAGYTQYF. The CDR3 DNA sequence: TGCAGTGCGCCCGAAGCGGGCTATACGCAGTATTTT.

Only a few counts were recorded for this clonotype. The genes are TRBV14 and TRBJ2-7; TRBD2 agrees at 13 bases. Trimming removed 5 bases from V and 2 bases from J; junction bases left unmatched: 3. The germline gives CDR1 SGHDN, CDR2 FVKESK. CDR3 length equals 15 residues. The CDR3 region is CASSRGLAGPYEQYF. The CDR3, as DNA: TGTGCCAGCAGCAGGGGACTAGCGGGACCCTACGAGCAGTACTTC.

The V and J genes are TRBV20-1 and TRBJ1-4; no clear D. The V gene lost 1 base and the J gene lost 9 bases, with 18 bases spanning the gap. Germline CDR1 and CDR2: DFQATT and SNEGSKA (reference sequence). CDR3 length: 15 amino acids. The CDR3 protein is CSARGFGQADQKLFF. The CDR3 nucleotides are TGCAGTGCTAGAGGGTTCGGCCAAGCTGATCAAAAACTGTTTTTT.

This chain links TRBV20-1 with TRBJ1-5; 8 bases align to TRBD1. Germline V CDR1 and CDR2: DFQATT, SNEGSKA (reference sequence). Unmatched junction bases numbered 4, after V lost 5 bases and J lost 4 bases. This CDR3 is 13 amino acids long. The CDR3: CSAEDRANQPQHF. CDR3 sequence (DNA): TGCAGTGCTGAGGACAGGGCGAATCAGCCCCAGCATTTT.

The chain has TRBV6-4 and TRBJ2-1; TRBD2 might be the D (6 bases). Trimming left V 4 bases short and J 9 bases short, with 19 bases between. This CDR3 contains 15 residues. Looked up from germline, CDR1 is MRHNA and CDR2 is SNTAGT. CDR3 region: CASSAGLEGAGEQFF. DNA of the CDR3: TGTGCCAGCAGTGCGGGACTGGAGGGCGCAGGTGAGCAGTTCTTC.

The V call is TRBV5-1, the J call TRBJ2-2, with TRBD2 identical over 11 bases. Germline V gene sequence: CDR1 SGHRS, CDR2 YFSETQ. V lost 4 bases to trimming and J lost 1 base; unmatched junction nucleotides: 3. The CDR3 loop spans 16 amino acids. For the CDR3, the DNA is TGCGCCAGCAGCCCTGGACTAGCGGGGAACACCGGGGAGCTGTTTTTT. Protein product: CASSPGLAGNTGELFF.

The J gene is TRBJ2-1, the V gene TRBV5-5; D gene ambiguous. CDR1 is SGHKS, CDR2 YYEKEE, per germline (reference sequence). The CDR3 is 13 amino acids. V was cut by 0 bases and J by 9 bases, with 10 bases left in between. CDR3 amino acids: CASSLAVRIEQFF. As DNA, the CDR3 is TGTGCCAGCAGCTTGGCCGTACGGATTGAGCAGTTCTTC.

This sequence joins TRBV5-5 and TRBJ1-2, with TRBD1 matching over 12 bases. V gave up 4 bases and J gave up 7 bases; unmatched junction bases: 5. CDR1 is SGHKS and CDR2 is YYEKEE in the germline V gene (reference sequence). This CDR3 is built from 14 residues. This CDR3 is CASSRGDRGLGYTF. In DNA, the CDR3 is TGTGCCAGCAGCCGTGGGGACAGGGGGCTTGGCTACACCTTC.

This clonotype was observed a handful of times. The V and J genes are TRBV7-2 and TRBJ2-1, with D possibly being TRBD1 (6 bases). Germline CDR1 and CDR2: SGHTA and FQGNSA. Trimming removed 0 bases at V and 9 bases at J, with 12 bases between. This CDR3 region has 14 residues. DNA for the CDR3: TGTGCCAGCAGCTTAGCTACAGGGTACGGTGAGCAGTTCTTC. Translated: CASSLATGYGEQFF.

The V and J genes are TRBV20-1 and TRBJ2-3; 8 bases match TRBD2. The CDR3 runs 20 residues. Trimming removed 0 bases from V and 6 bases from J; junction bases left unmatched: 23. The germline V gene encodes CDR1 DFQATT and CDR2 SNEGSKA (reference sequence). The CDR3 sequence is CSARDGARRIGAGDKDTQYF. CDR3 DNA: TGCAGTGCTAGAGATGGTGCGAGGCGGATTGGAGCGGGAGATAAGGATACGCAGTATTTT.

This clonotype has only a few counts. The chain uses TRBV4-2 and TRBJ2-3; 14 bases map to TRBD2. Germline V gene lookup returns CDR1 LGHNA and CDR2 YNFKEQ. CDR3 size: 16 residues. The V gene end was trimmed by 2 bases and the J gene end by 4 bases; junction bases not matched to a gene: 2. The CDR3: CASSQMGLAGADTQYF. The CDR3 nucleotides read TGTGCCAGCAGCCAAATGGGACTAGCGGGGGCAGATACGCAGTATTTT.

Many counts were recorded for this clonotype. The V and J genes are TRBV29-1 and TRBJ2-2; D not resolved. The V gene lost 6 bases and the J gene lost 0 bases, with 2 bases spanning the gap. This CDR3 comprises 11 residues. The germline V gene has CDR1 SQVTM and CDR2 ANQGSEA. DNA for the CDR3: TGCAGCGTGACGAACACCGGGGAGCTGTTTTTT. Amino acids: CSVTNTGELFF.

The chain uses TRBV20-1 and TRBJ2-7, with 7 positions matching TRBD2. The ends lost 3 bases at V and 9 bases at J; junction bases unmatched: 11. This CDR3 is 13 amino acids long. Germline assignment: CDR1 DFQATT and CDR2 SNEGSKA (reference sequence). The CDR3, as DNA: TGCAGTGCTAGGGGAGGGTCGTACCTCGCGCAGTACTTC. Translated: CSARGGSYLAQYF.

The chain is built from TRBV7-3 and TRBJ2-3, with 8 positions matching TRBD1. The germline CDR1 and CDR2 sequences are SGHTA and FQGTGA. This CDR3 has 12 amino acids. Trimming removed 4 bases from V and 9 bases from J; junction bases left unmatched: 3. The chain's CDR3 is CASSSGQGTQYF. The CDR3 DNA reads TGTGCCAGCAGCTCCGGACAGGGAACGCAGTATTTT.

This chain joins TRBV20-1 and TRBJ1-2, with D tentatively TRBD1 (6 bases). V lost 3 bases and J 5 bases, leaving 16 bases between the germline ends. This CDR3 is built from 14 residues. The V gene's germline CDR1 is DFQATT and CDR2 SNEGSKA (reference sequence). CDR3 nucleotides: TGCAGTGCTAGTGGTAGGGGGGTCGGATATGGCTACACCTTC. Its translation: CSASGRGVGYGYTF.

Worth noting for this clonotype: Its ends do not fully match the called genes, so a read error is possible. The chain employs TRBV7-8 and TRBJ1-1; a possible D gene is TRBD1 (5 bases). This CDR3 contains 14 residues. CDR1 and CDR2 from the germline V gene are SGHVS and FQNEAQ. The CDR3: CASNLGGALSEAFF. CDR3 nucleotides: TGTGCCAGCAACTTAGGAGGGGCCTTAAGTGAAGCTTTCTTT.

This sequence joins TRBV7-3 and TRBJ2-1; either TRBD1 or TRBD2 may fit D (5 bases each). V lost 4 bases and J lost 11, with 12 bases in between. Germline CDR1 is SGHTA and CDR2 is FQGTGA. CDR3 length equals 12 residues. The DNA of the CDR3 is TGTGCCAGCAGCTGGTCCGGGGCCCAGCAGTTCTTC. Its protein product is CASSWSGAQQFF. The variable domain in full, completed from reference TRBV7-3 and TRBJ2-1, reads GAGVSQTPSNKVTEKGKYVELRCDPISGHTALYWYRQSLGQGPEFLIYFQGTGAADDSGLPNDRFFAVRPEGSVSTLKIQRTERGDSAVYLCASSWSGAQQFFGPGTRLTVL.